This record concerns one T cell receptor beta chain sequence. Stated treatment: oral pan-JAK inhibitor, 5-10 mg twice daily. These data belong to a study of CD8+ T cells in alopecia areata. Sequencing used cDNA as its template, made by extracting RNA and reverse transcribing it. TCRdb's copy holds only in-frame clones and misses some; the assay was immunoSEQ multiplex PCR. The table includes about 190,000 clones, approximately 56% detected once. Trimming pared 4 bases from V and 4 bases from J, leaving 10 bases between. This CDR3 spans 14 amino acids. The receptor comes from a human donor with alopecia areata. The J gene is TRBJ2-2, the V gene TRBV23-1; D might be TRBD1 or TRBD2, each matching 5 bases. TRBV23-1 is recorded as an ORF, its role being uncertain. This material consisted of CD4+ T cells sorted from blood, taken at week 4, from a patient treated with tofacitinib. This CDR3 reads CASSPRGFTGELFF. Written as DNA, the CDR3 is TGCGCCAGCAGTCCCCGGGGCTTCACCGGGGAGCTGTTTTTT.